Below, 20 T cell receptor beta chains from the same sample are listed, as sequenced in a study of T cell clonotyping in hematopoietic cell transplantation (dated by TCRdb to about 2021). Library construction relied on the immunoSEQ multiplex PCR assay. The immuneACCESS repertoire file appears here via TCRdb, limited to in-frame rearrangements. These files lack a portion of the clones; in checked studies, under half of the deficit traces to unresolved V genes, and the cause of the others is not known. Within this sample are some 40,000 clones, with less than 95% of them counted one time only. About 0.86% of the sample is in the top ten clones. The sequenced material came from peripheral blood mononuclear cells. The receptors here all came from a woman aged 45-65 years in good health. Some clones in this sample may be carry-over from other donors' samples.

The chain links TRBV9 to TRBJ2-1; 11 bases align to TRBD2. Germline lookup yields CDR1 SGDLS and CDR2 YYNGEE. The CDR3 consists of 15 residues. J was trimmed by 6 bases and V by 4 bases; bases with no gene match: 6. CDR3 in DNA: TGTGCCAGCAGCCCCGATGGGACTAGCGGCAATGAGCAGTTCTTC. Translating it yields CASSPDGTSGNEQFF. The complete variable domain, with remaining parts taken from reference TRBV9 and TRBJ2-1, reads DSGVTQTPKHLITATGQRVTLRCSPRSGDLSVYWYQQSLDQGLQFLIQYYNGEERAKGNILERFSAQQFPDLHSELNLSSLELGDSALYFCASSPDGTSGNEQFFGPGTRLTVL.

This sequence joins TRBV18 and TRBJ2-7; maybe TRBD2 (6 bases). V lost 1 base and J lost 6, with 16 bases in between. The CDR3 length is 15 residues. CDR1 KGHSH and CDR2 LQKENI come from the germline V gene. CDR3 residues: CASSPQAQRGGEQYF. The CDR3 DNA follows: TGTGCCAGCTCACCACAGGCCCAGAGGGGAGGCGAGCAGTACTTC.

The chain couples TRBV5-1 to TRBJ2-3; perhaps TRBD2 as D (7 bases). The CDR3 consists of 16 residues. From germline, CDR1 is SGHRS and CDR2 YFSETQ. V was pared by 1 base and J by 2 bases, with 14 bases between. The CDR3 spells CASSLSARGPTDTQYF. The CDR3 DNA is TGCGCCAGCAGCTTGTCCGCGCGGGGGCCCACAGATACGCAGTATTTT. Looking up the rest from reference TRBV5-1 and TRBJ2-3 gives the full variable domain: KAGVTQTPRYLIKTRGQQVTLSCSPISGHRSVSWYQQTPGQGLQFLFEYFSETQRNKGNFPGRFSGRQFSNSRSEMNVSTLELGDSALYLCASSLSARGPTDTQYFGPGTRLTVL.

The chain employs TRBV11-3 and TRBJ2-1; TRBD2 matches at 9 bases. The junction had 7 bases not matched to a gene; V was cut back by 3 bases and J by 7 bases. The CDR3 extends over 15 amino acids. Germline values: CDR1 SGHNT, CDR2 YENEEA. The CDR3 spells CASSFGGGASNEQFF. The CDR3 bases are TGTGCCAGCAGCTTCGGCGGGGGGGCCAGTAATGAGCAGTTCTTC. The full variable domain, with the rest looked up from reference TRBV11-3 and TRBJ2-1, is EAGVVQSPRYKIIEKKQPVAFWCNPISGHNTLYWYLQNLGQGPELLIRYENEEAVDDSQLPKDRFSAERLKGVDSTLKIQPAELGDSAVYLCASSFGGGASNEQFFGPGTRLTVL.

This rearrangement joins TRBV7-2 to TRBJ2-6; the D is unclear. CDR1 SGHTA and CDR2 FQGNSA come from the germline V gene. The CDR3 consists of 17 residues. V shed 1 base and J shed 2 bases, with 12 bases lying between them. CDR3: CASSLGPTQAGANVLTF. CDR3 nucleotide sequence: TGTGCCAGCAGCTTAGGCCCGACACAAGCTGGGGCCAACGTCCTGACTTTC. The variable domain in full, with the rest retrieved from reference TRBV7-2 and TRBJ2-6, is GAGVSQSPSNKVTEKGKDVELRCDPISGHTALYWYRQSLGQGLEFLIYFQGNSAPDKSGLPSDRFSAERTGGSVSTLTIQRTQQEDSAVYLCASSLGPTQAGANVLTFGAGSRLTVL.

On this clone itself: Its ends do not fully match the called genes, so a read error is possible. The V gene is TRBV28, the J gene TRBJ1-2; a possible D gene is TRBD1 (5 bases). CDR3 length: 14 amino acids. Looked up from germline, CDR1 is MDHEN and CDR2 is SYDVKM. CDR3 sequence (DNA): TGTGCCAGCAGCCTGGGCAGGGCTAATTATGGCTACACCTTC. Protein: CASSLGRANYGYTF.

The chain couples TRBV19 to TRBJ2-1; the D gene is possibly TRBD1 (5 bases). The V gene lost 7 bases and the J gene lost 3 bases, with 7 bases spanning the gap. Looked up from germline, CDR1 is LNHDA and CDR2 is SQIVND (reference sequence). CDR3 length equals 12 residues. The CDR3 loop reads CASKGHYNEQFF. In DNA form, the CDR3 reads TGTGCCAGTAAAGGACACTACAATGAGCAGTTCTTC.

This chain connects TRBV5-4 to TRBJ1-2; perhaps TRBD1 as D (6 bases). CDR3 length: 17 residues. V shed 6 bases and J shed 4 bases, with 25 bases lying between them. Germline V gene sequence: CDR1 SGHNT, CDR2 YYREEE (reference sequence). CDR3 sequence reads: CASTLGANTGSVYGYTF. The DNA of the CDR3 is TGTGCCAGCACCCTGGGGGCCAATACAGGGTCGGTCTATGGCTACACCTTC.

CDR3 nucleotide sequence: TGTGCCAGCAGTTGGGGACAGCCCATCTCTGGGGCCAACGTCCTGACTTTC. Protein: CASSWGQPISGANVLTF. V usage is TRBV21-1 and J usage is TRBJ2-6; the table's D call, TRBD1, was not checked against the DNA. TRBV21-1 is marked as a pseudogene. This CDR3 comprises 17 residues.

This rearrangement joins TRBV4-1 to TRBJ2-3; unclear D gene. CDR3 length: 16 residues. CDR1 is MGHRA, CDR2 YSYEKL, per germline. V was cut by 1 base and J by 0 bases, with 11 bases left in between. The CDR3 DNA is TGCGCCAGCAGCCAAGTAAATCTAGTCAGCACAGATACGCAGTATTTT. As protein: CASSQVNLVSTDTQYF.

The J gene is TRBJ2-5, the V gene TRBV5-1; 8 bases map to TRBD2. Germline CDR1 is SGHRS and CDR2 is YFSETQ. The CDR3 runs to 15 residues. Unmatched junction bases numbered 5, after V lost 0 bases and J lost 4 bases. The CDR3 region is CASSLAAGGVETQYF. CDR3 nucleotides: TGCGCCAGCAGCTTGGCGGCGGGGGGAGTAGAGACCCAGTACTTC.

DNA for the CDR3: TGTGCCACCAGCAGAGATAGGACTACAGGGGAGCCGGATGGAAAACTGTTTTTT. Its translation is CATSRDRTTGEPDGKLFF. The chain couples TRBV15 to TRBJ1-4; TRBD1 matches 7 bases. Unmatched junction bases numbered 17, after V lost 0 bases and J lost 10 bases. This CDR3 spans 18 amino acids. Germline CDR1 is LNHNV and CDR2 is YYDKDF (reference sequence). Drawing the rest from reference TRBV15 and TRBJ1-4, the complete variable domain is DAMVIQNPRYQVTQFGKPVTLSCSQTLNHNVMYWYQQKSSQAPKLLFHYYDKDFNNEADTPDNFQSRRPNTSFCFLDIRSPGLGDTAMYLCATSRDRTTGEPDGKLFFGSGTQLSVL.

This rearrangement joins TRBV9 to TRBJ1-2; TRBD1 might be the D (5 bases). This CDR3 comprises 13 residues. Trimming took 6 bases from V and 1 from J, leaving 10 bases between them. Germline CDR1 reads SGDLS; CDR2 reads YYNGEE. The CDR3 region is CASTGGGNYGYTF. The CDR3 DNA sequence: TGTGCCAGCACGGGGGGAGGTAACTATGGCTACACCTTC.

The chain has TRBV27 and TRBJ1-6; D unclear. The CDR3 is made up of 16 amino acids. The germline V and J ends were trimmed by 3 bases and 4 bases, with 13 bases remaining between them. Per the germline V gene, CDR1 is MNHEY and CDR2 is SMNVEV (reference sequence). DNA for the CDR3: TGTGCCAGCAGTTTGTTTGGGAGGTCGTATAATTCACCCCTCCACTTT. Protein: CASSLFGRSYNSPLHF.

V usage is TRBV5-1 and J usage is TRBJ1-2; a possible D gene is TRBD1 (5 bases). V was cut by 5 bases and J by 4 bases, with 15 bases left in between. Germline assignment: CDR1 SGHRS and CDR2 YFSETQ. The CDR3 covers 14 residues. CDR3 protein: CASRPPGGFYGYTF. CDR3 in DNA: TGCGCCAGCAGACCTCCGGGGGGATTCTATGGCTACACCTTC.

The chain joins TRBV7-6 to TRBJ1-6; 7 bases align to TRBD1. CDR3 length: 15 amino acids. Germline trimming cut 5 bases from V and 6 bases from J; bases unmatched to any gene: 7. CDR1 and CDR2 (germline): SGHVS, FNYEAQ. The CDR3 sequence: CASSARDSLNSPLHF. CDR3 sequence (DNA): TGTGCCAGCAGCGCCCGGGACAGTCTTAATTCACCCCTCCACTTT.

The V and J genes are TRBV19 and TRBJ1-5; no definite D call. The CDR3 consists of 13 residues. Germline lookup yields CDR1 LNHDA and CDR2 SQIVND (reference sequence). Trimming removed 0 bases at V and 7 bases at J, with 7 bases between. This CDR3 is CASSIDKVQPQHF. CDR3 DNA sequence: TGTGCCAGTAGTATAGACAAGGTGCAGCCCCAGCATTTT.

This chain links TRBV11-1 with TRBJ2-2; 10 bases are shared with TRBD1. Germline V CDR1 and CDR2: SGHAT, FQDESV (reference sequence). The CDR3 is 15 residues long. Trimming removed 4 bases from V and 6 bases from J; junction bases left unmatched: 5. CDR3 region: CASSSRTGGAGELFF. The DNA of the CDR3 is TGTGCCAGCAGCTCTCGGACAGGGGGAGCCGGGGAGCTGTTTTTT.

J is TRBJ2-1 and V is TRBV5-6, with 8 positions matching TRBD2. Per the germline V gene, CDR1 is SGHDT and CDR2 is YYEEEE. Trimming removed 4 bases from V and 0 bases from J; junction bases left unmatched: 3. CDR3 length: 15 amino acids. CDR3 amino acids: CASSKGLGSYNEQFF. As DNA, the CDR3 is TGTGCCAGCAGCAAGGGACTAGGCTCCTACAATGAGCAGTTCTTC.

The chain recombines TRBV5-5 with TRBJ1-1; D possibly corresponds to TRBD1 (5 bases). The germline V and J ends were trimmed by 6 bases and 10 bases, with 13 bases remaining between them. This CDR3 region has 11 residues. Germline CDR1 reads SGHKS; CDR2 reads YYEKEE (reference sequence). CDR3 loop: CASNRDLIAFF. The CDR3 DNA reads TGTGCCAGCAACCGGGACCTCATAGCTTTCTTT.